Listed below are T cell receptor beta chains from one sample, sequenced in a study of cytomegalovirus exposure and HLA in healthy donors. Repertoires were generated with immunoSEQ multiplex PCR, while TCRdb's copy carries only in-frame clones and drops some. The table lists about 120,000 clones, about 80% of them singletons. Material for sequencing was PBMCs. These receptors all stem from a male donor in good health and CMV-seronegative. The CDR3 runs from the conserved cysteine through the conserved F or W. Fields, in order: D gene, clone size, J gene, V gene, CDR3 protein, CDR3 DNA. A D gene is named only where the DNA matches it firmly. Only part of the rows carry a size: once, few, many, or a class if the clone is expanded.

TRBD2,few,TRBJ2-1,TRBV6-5,CASSYSGLAANEQFF,TGTGCCAGCAGTTACTCCGGACTAGCGGCCAATGAGCAGTTCTTC
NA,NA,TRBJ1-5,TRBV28,CASSARTSNQPQHF,TGTGCCAGCAGCGCGCGGACATCCAATCAGCCCCAGCATTTT
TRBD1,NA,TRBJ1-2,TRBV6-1,CASSVQQGIGYTF,TGTGCCAGCAGTGTCCAACAGGGGATTGGCTACACCTTC
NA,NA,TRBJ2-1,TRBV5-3,CAASVPDSLNEQFF,TGTGCCGCATCCGTACCGGACAGTTTGAATGAGCAGTTCTTC
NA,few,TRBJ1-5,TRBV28,CASSFTAGESRPQHF,TGTGCCAGCAGTTTTACGGCAGGGGAATCGCGGCCCCAGCATTTT
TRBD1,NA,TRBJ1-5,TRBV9,CASSRQGMSNQPQHF,TGTGCCAGCAGCCGACAGGGCATGAGCAATCAGCCCCAGCATTTT
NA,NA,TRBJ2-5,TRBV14,CASSPVGVEETQYF,TGTGCCAGCAGCCCAGTAGGGGTGGAAGAGACCCAGTACTTC
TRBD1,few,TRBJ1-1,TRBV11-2,CASTRVPGTAEAFF,TGTGCCAGCACTCGGGTACCAGGGACAGCTGAAGCTTTCTTT
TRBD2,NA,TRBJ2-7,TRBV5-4,CASSRGLAGVSSYEQYF,TGTGCCAGCAGCAGGGGACTAGCGGGGGTTAGCTCCTACGAGCAGTACTTC
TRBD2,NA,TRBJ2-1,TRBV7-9,CASSPGTSGNNEQFF,TGTGCCAGCAGCCCCGGGACTAGCGGGAATAATGAGCAGTTCTTC
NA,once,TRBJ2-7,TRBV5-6,CASSLSSGSYEQYF,TGTGCCAGCAGCTTGAGTTCAGGCTCGTACGAGCAGTACTTC
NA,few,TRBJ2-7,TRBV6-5,CASSYSRDITYEQYF,TGTGCCAGCAGTTACTCTAGGGACATCACCTACGAGCAGTACTTC
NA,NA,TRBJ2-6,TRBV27,CASSWSGANGLTF,TGTGCCAGCAGTTGGTCTGGGGCCAACGGCCTGACTTTC
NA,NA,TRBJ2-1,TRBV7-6,CASSSFIDSDNEQFF,TGTGCCAGCAGCTCTTTTATCGACAGTGACAATGAGCAGTTCTTC
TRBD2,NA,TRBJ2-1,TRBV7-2,CASSWGLARASYNEQFF,TGTGCCAGCAGCTGGGGACTAGCGAGAGCATCCTACAATGAGCAGTTCTTC
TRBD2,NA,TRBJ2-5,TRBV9,CASSGPTSGGETQYF,TGTGCCAGCAGCGGGCCGACTAGCGGGGGTGAGACCCAGTACTTC
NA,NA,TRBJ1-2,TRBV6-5,CASSYTGRYGYTF,TGTGCCAGCAGTTATACAGGGCGCTATGGCTACACCTTC
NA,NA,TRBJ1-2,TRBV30,CAWRAPGTSYGYTF,TGTGCCTGGAGGGCCCCCGGGACATCCTATGGCTACACCTTC
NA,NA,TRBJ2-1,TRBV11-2,CASSLWREHNEQFF,TGTGCCAGCAGCTTATGGCGGGAACACAATGAGCAGTTCTTC
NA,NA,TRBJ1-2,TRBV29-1,CSVGLAGQPGYTF,TGCAGCGTTGGATTAGCGGGGCAGCCCGGCTACACCTTC
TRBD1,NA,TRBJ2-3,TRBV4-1,CASSPPGTGVVADTQYF,TGCGCCAGCAGCCCCCCTGGGACAGGGGTAGTCGCAGATACGCAGTATTTT
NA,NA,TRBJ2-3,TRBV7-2,CASSLGVRGTQYF,TGTGCCAGCAGCTTAGGAGTCCGCGGTACGCAGTATTTT
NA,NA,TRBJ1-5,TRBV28,CASSVRVRGGRQPQHF,TGTGCCAGCAGTGTCCGGGTCCGAGGCGGGCGACAGCCCCAGCATTTT
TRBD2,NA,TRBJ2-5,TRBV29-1,CSVDSGRTQETQYF,TGCAGCGTTGATAGCGGGAGGACTCAAGAGACCCAGTACTTC
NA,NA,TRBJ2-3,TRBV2,CASGGPSRTDTQYF,TGTGCCAGCGGGGGCCCATCACGCACAGATACGCAGTATTTT
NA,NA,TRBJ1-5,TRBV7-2,CASSVGAGAGQPQHF,TGTGCCAGCAGCGTTGGTGCAGGGGCCGGCCAGCCCCAGCATTTT
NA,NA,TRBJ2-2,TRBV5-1,CASTFRQGGTGELFF,TGCGCCAGCACGTTTCGGCAGGGCGGCACCGGGGAGCTGTTTTTT
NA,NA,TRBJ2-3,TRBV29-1,CSVGGVRGTDTQYF,TGCAGCGTTGGTGGGGTGCGGGGCACAGATACGCAGTATTTT
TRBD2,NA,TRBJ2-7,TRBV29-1,CSVERLAGVYEQYF,TGCAGCGTTGAAAGGCTAGCGGGAGTCTACGAGCAGTACTTC
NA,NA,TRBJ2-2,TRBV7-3,CASSLGGINTGELFF,TGTGCCAGCAGCTTAGGGGGGATCAACACCGGGGAGCTGTTTTTT